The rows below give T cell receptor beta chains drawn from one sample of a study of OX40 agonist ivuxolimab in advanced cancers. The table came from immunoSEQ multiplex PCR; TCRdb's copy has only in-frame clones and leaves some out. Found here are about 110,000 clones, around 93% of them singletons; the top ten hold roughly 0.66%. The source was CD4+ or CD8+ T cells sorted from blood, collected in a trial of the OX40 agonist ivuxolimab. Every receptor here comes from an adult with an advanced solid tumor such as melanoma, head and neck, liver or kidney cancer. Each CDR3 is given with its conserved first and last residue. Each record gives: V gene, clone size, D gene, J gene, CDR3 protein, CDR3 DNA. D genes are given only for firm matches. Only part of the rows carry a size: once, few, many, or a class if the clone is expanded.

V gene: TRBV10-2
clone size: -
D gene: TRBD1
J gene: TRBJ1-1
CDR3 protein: CASSDSGQGRTEAFF
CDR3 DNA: TGCGCCAGCAGTGACTCGGGACAGGGAAGAACTGAAGCTTTCTTT

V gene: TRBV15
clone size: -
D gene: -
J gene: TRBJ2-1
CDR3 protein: CATSSHRSVGYNEQFF
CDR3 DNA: TGTGCCACCAGCAGCCACAGGTCAGTCGGCTACAATGAGCAGTTCTTC

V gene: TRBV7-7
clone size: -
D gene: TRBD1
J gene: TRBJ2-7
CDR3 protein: CASSYSRDRAHEQYF
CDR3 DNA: TGTGCTAGCAGCTACTCCCGGGACAGGGCCCACGAGCAGTACTTC

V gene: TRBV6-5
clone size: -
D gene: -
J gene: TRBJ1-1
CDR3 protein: CASRVGQLNTEAFF
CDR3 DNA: TGTGCCAGCAGGGTAGGACAACTAAACACTGAAGCTTTCTTT

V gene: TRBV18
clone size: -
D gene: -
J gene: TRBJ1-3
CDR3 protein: CASSPMAPGGNTIYF
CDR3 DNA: TGTGCCAGCTCACCAATGGCGCCCGGCGGAAACACCATATATTTT

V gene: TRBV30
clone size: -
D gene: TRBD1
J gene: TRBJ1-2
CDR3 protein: CAWIGTGPSGYTF
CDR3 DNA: TGTGCCTGGATTGGGACAGGGCCGAGCGGCTACACCTTC

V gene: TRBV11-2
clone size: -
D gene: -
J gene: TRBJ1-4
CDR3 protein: CASSLDRAGVSEKLFF
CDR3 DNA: TGTGCCAGCAGCTTAGATCGGGCAGGAGTATCTGAAAAACTGTTTTTT

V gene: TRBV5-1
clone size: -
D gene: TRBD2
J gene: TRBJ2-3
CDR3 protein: CASSLVSSGDTQYF
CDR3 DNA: TGCGCCAGCAGCTTGGTCTCTAGCGGAGATACGCAGTATTTT

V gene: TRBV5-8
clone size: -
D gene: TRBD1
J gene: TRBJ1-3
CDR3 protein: CASSPGTGDFGNTIYF
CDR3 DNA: TGTGCCAGCAGTCCCGGGACAGGGGATTTTGGAAACACCATATATTTT

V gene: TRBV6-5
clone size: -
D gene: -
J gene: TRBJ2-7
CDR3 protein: CASGGGGTYEQYF
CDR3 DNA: TGTGCCAGCGGCGGCGGTGGCACCTACGAGCAGTACTTC

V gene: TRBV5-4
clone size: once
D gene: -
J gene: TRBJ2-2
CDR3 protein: CASSLGGVANTGELFF
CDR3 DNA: TGTGCCAGCAGCTTGGGAGGGGTCGCAAACACCGGGGAGCTGTTTTTT

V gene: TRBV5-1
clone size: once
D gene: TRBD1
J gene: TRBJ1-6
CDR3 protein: CASSPGQGLRNSPLHF
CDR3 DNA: TGCGCCAGCAGCCCGGGACAGGGGTTGAGAAATTCACCCCTCCACTTT

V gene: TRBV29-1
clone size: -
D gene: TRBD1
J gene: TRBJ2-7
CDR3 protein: CSVVRGPYEQYF
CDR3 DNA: TGCAGCGTTGTTAGGGGGCCCTACGAGCAGTACTTC

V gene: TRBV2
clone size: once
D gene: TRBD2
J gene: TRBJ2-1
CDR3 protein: CASSVGLAGGPLF
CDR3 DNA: TGTGCCAGCAGTGTGGGACTAGCGGGGGGGCCGCTCTTC

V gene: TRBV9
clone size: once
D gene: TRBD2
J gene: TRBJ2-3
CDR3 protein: CASSVHQAGLDTQYF
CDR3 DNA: TGTGCCAGCAGCGTTCATCAAGCGGGGTTAGATACGCAGTATTTT

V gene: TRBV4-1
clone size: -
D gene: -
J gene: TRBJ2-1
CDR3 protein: CASSQDLMAVLNNEQFF
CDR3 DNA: TGCGCCAGCAGCCAAGATTTAATGGCAGTTCTTAACAATGAGCAGTTCTTC

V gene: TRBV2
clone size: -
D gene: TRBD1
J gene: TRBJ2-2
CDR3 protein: CASSRTGFTGELFF
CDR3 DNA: TGTGCCAGCAGCCGGACAGGGTTCACCGGGGAGCTGTTTTTT

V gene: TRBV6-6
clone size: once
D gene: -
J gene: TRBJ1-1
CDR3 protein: CATLNENTEAFF
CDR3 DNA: TGTGCCACCCTAAACGAGAACACTGAAGCTTTCTTT

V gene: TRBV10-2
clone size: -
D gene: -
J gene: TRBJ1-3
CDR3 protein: CATEPEGSGNTIYF
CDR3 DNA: TGCGCCACCGAACCCGAGGGCTCTGGAAACACCATATATTTT

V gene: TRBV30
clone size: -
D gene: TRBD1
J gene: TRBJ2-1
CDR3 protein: CAWGVGQGLGEQFF
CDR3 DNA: TGTGCCTGGGGCGTGGGACAGGGTTTAGGTGAGCAGTTCTTC

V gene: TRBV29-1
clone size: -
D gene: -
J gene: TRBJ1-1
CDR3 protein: CSVLMGPIGTEAFF
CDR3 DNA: TGCAGCGTCCTGATGGGCCCCATAGGCACTGAAGCTTTCTTT

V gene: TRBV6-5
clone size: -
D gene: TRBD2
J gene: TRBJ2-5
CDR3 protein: CASGVGGEETQYF
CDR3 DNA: TGTGCCAGCGGAGTGGGGGGGGAAGAGACCCAGTACTTC

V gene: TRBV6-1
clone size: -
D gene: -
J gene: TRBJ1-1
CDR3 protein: CASNTGTGNTEAFF
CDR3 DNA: TGTGCCAGCAACACCGGGACGGGGAACACTGAAGCTTTCTTT